This TCR beta chain was sequenced in a study of cytomegalovirus exposure and HLA in healthy donors. Looking at the study overall: An early data release held approximately 80 million unique TCRs from HLA-typed donors. Study-level points and caveats: Immune exposure information available was restricted to CMV serostatus.

CDR3 size: 14 residues. CDR1 is SEHNR, CDR2 FQNEAQ, per germline (reference sequence). V dropped 4 bases and J dropped 8 bases, with 14 bases sitting between them. Notes on this clone: No antigen is known for it.

Primers included in the PCR were 60 Vbeta and 13 Jbeta primers. Sequencing used immunoSEQ multiplex PCR; TCRdb keeps in-frame clones, though not all of them. The sample gives about 140,000 clones, roughly 75% of which show up once; around 2.9% is in the top ten. The gene calls are TRBV7-9 and TRBJ2-2; D is unclear. The TCR comes from a female donor in good health and CMV-seronegative. Sequenced input: PBMCs. The CDR3 loop reads CASSSAQELGELFF. For the CDR3, the DNA is TGTGCCAGCAGCTCCGCCCAAGAGCTTGGGGAGCTGTTTTTT.